Listed below are T cell receptor beta chains from one sample, sequenced in a study of cytomegalovirus exposure and HLA in healthy donors. The data were produced by immunoSEQ multiplex PCR, yet TCRdb's version contains in-frame clones alone and is incomplete. In the table there are some 180,000 clones, around nine tenths of which are singletons. The sequenced sample consisted of PBMCs. The receptors were sampled from a man aged 25-45 years in good health and CMV-seropositive. CDR3s include the opening cysteine and the closing phenylalanine or tryptophan. D genes are given only for firm matches. The size field is filled for only some rows; it gives once, few, many or a size class.

>TRBD1|TRBV27|TRBJ2-3|NA
CASSRQGVTDTQYF
TGTGCCAGCAGTCGACAGGGAGTCACAGATACGCAGTATTTT
>TRBD1|TRBV11-2|TRBJ1-3|NA
CASSLYFPGTAATGNTIYF
TGTGCCAGCAGCTTATATTTCCCCGGGACAGCGGCCACTGGAAACACCATATATTTT
>TRBD2|TRBV27|TRBJ2-7|NA
CASSQGLAGVEQYF
TGTGCCAGCAGCCAGGGACTAGCGGGAGTCGAGCAGTACTTC
>NA|TRBV19|TRBJ2-7|NA
CASSMSRTSTYEQYF
TGTGCCAGTAGTATGAGCAGGACATCAACCTACGAGCAGTACTTC
>NA|TRBV6-5|TRBJ2-1|NA
CASTKQGANEQFF
TGTGCCAGCACCAAGCAAGGGGCCAATGAGCAGTTCTTC
>TRBD2|TRBV5-4|TRBJ2-3|NA
CASSVTSGGLLDTQYF
TGTGCCAGCAGCGTAACTAGCGGGGGTTTATTAGATACGCAGTATTTT
>NA|TRBV29-1|TRBJ2-1|NA
CSGVADYEQFF
TGCAGCGGGGTCGCCGACTATGAGCAGTTCTTC
>NA|TRBV27|TRBJ2-7|NA
CASSLWGSSGYEQYF
TGTGCCAGCAGTTTATGGGGCTCCTCTGGCTACGAGCAGTACTTC
>TRBD2|TRBV4-1|TRBJ2-7|NA
CASSLQTSGNYEQYF
TGCGCCAGCAGCCTACAGACTAGCGGGAACTACGAGCAGTACTTC
>NA|TRBV7-2|TRBJ2-1|NA
CASSGLRERQSNEQFF
TGTGCCAGCAGCGGACTCCGGGAAAGGCAGTCCAATGAGCAGTTCTTC
>TRBD2|TRBV27|TRBJ2-7|NA
CASRGFRAGVGEQYF
TGTGCCAGCAGGGGATTTAGGGCGGGGGTTGGCGAGCAGTACTTC
>NA|TRBV4-1|TRBJ1-5|NA
CASSQDPLYQPQHF
TGCGCCAGCAGCCAAGATCCCTTATATCAGCCCCAGCATTTT
>NA|TRBV6-5|TRBJ1-1|NA
CASSYSRMFEAFF
TGTGCCAGCAGTTACTCGAGGATGTTTGAAGCTTTCTTT
>NA|TRBV28|TRBJ1-2|NA
CASGLNYGYTF
TGTGCCAGCGGGCTTAACTATGGCTACACCTTC
>NA|TRBV5-4|TRBJ2-7|NA
CASSQDSSTPYF
TGTGCCAGCAGCCAGGACTCAAGCACCCCTTACTTC
>NA|TRBV4-1|TRBJ2-1|few
CASSQAVLGTYNEQFF
TGCGCCAGCAGCCAAGCGGTACTAGGTACCTACAATGAGCAGTTCTTC
>NA|TRBV7-9|TRBJ2-5|NA
CASSLWAAEETQYF
TGTGCCAGCAGCTTATGGGCAGCGGAAGAGACCCAGTACTTC
>NA|TRBV5-6|TRBJ2-2|NA
CASSPWGSGVRTGELFF
TGTGCCAGCAGCCCCTGGGGGTCGGGAGTGAGGACCGGGGAGCTGTTTTTT
>NA|TRBV7-9|TRBJ1-6|NA
CASTPVGGRNSPLHF
TGTGCCAGCACTCCGGTAGGGGGGCGGAATTCACCCCTCCACTTT
>TRBD1|TRBV10-3|TRBJ1-2|NA
CATQTQGANYGYTF
TGTGCCACCCAAACCCAGGGGGCCAACTATGGCTACACCTTC
>NA|TRBV4-2|TRBJ1-2|NA
CASSQDRPGNYGYTF
TGTGCCAGCAGCCAAGATAGGCCTGGCAACTATGGCTACACCTTC
>NA|TRBV6-1|TRBJ2-7|NA
CASSEEKGRDLFYEQYF
TGTGCCAGCAGTGAAGAAAAAGGGCGAGACCTATTCTACGAGCAGTACTTC
>NA|TRBV6-5|TRBJ2-7|once
CASSYGVGHIDEQYF
TGTGCCAGCAGTTACGGGGTGGGACACATCGACGAGCAGTACTTC
>TRBD1|TRBV4-1|TRBJ1-5|NA
CASSHRITGDLPSNQPQHF
TGCGCCAGCAGCCACCGGATCACAGGGGATTTACCTAGCAATCAGCCCCAGCATTTT
>NA|TRBV11-3|TRBJ2-7|NA
CASSFSGSSYEQYF
TGTGCCAGCAGCTTCTCGGGGTCCTCCTACGAGCAGTACTTC
>TRBD2|TRBV7-3|TRBJ2-2|NA
CASSFRAGDAGELFF
TGTGCCAGCAGCTTTCGAGCGGGAGACGCCGGGGAGCTGTTTTTT
>NA|TRBV5-6|TRBJ1-1|NA
CASSLMSDTEAFF
TGTGCCAGCAGCCTCATGTCGGACACTGAAGCTTTCTTT
>TRBD2|TRBV7-3|TRBJ2-7|NA
CASSPSGLSGEQYF
TGTGCCAGCAGCCCTAGCGGCCTGAGCGGCGAGCAGTACTTC
>NA|TRBV7-9|TRBJ2-2|NA
CASSLGQANTGELFF
TGTGCCAGCAGCTTAGGGCAGGCGAACACCGGGGAGCTGTTTTTT
>NA|TRBV27|TRBJ1-5|NA
CASSWRENQPQHF
TGTGCCAGCAGCTGGAGGGAGAATCAGCCCCAGCATTTT
>NA|TRBV25-1|TRBJ1-5|NA
CASSATGYQPQHF
TGTGCCAGCAGTGCCACAGGGTATCAGCCCCAGCATTTT
>TRBD1|TRBV4-1|TRBJ2-7|NA
CASSRTGETYEQYF
TGCGCCAGCAGCCGGACAGGAGAAACCTACGAGCAGTACTTC
>NA|TRBV20-1|TRBJ2-7|NA
CSAINYEQYF
TGCAGTGCCATTAACTACGAGCAGTACTTC
>NA|TRBV7-2|TRBJ2-7|NA
CASSLALARRSSYEQYF
TGTGCCAGCAGCTTAGCTTTAGCGCGGAGAAGCTCCTACGAGCAGTACTTC
>TRBD2|TRBV28|TRBJ2-7|NA
CASSLSGAWGSGEQYF
TGTGCCAGCAGTCTTAGCGGGGCATGGGGATCGGGCGAGCAGTACTTC
>TRBD1|TRBV6-1|TRBJ2-7|NA
CASSRTGYEQYF
TGTGCCAGCAGCAGGACAGGCTACGAGCAGTACTTC
>TRBD1|TRBV4-1|TRBJ2-7|NA
CASSQTPGTGSYEQYF
TGCGCCAGCAGCCAAACCCCCGGGACAGGCTCCTACGAGCAGTACTTC
>NA|TRBV4-3|TRBJ1-1|NA
CASSQAPASLEAFF
TGCGCCAGCAGCCAAGCTCCGGCGAGTCTTGAAGCTTTCTTT
>NA|TRBV6-5|TRBJ2-2|NA
CASSYSTGELFF
TGTGCCAGCAGTTACTCAACCGGGGAGCTGTTTTTT
>NA|TRBV27|TRBJ2-5|NA
CASSFSRVGETQYF
TGTGCCAGCAGTTTCTCGAGGGTAGGAGAGACCCAGTACTTC
>NA|TRBV18|TRBJ1-3|NA
CASSPGPASGNTIYF
TGTGCCAGCTCACCCGGTCCAGCCTCTGGAAACACCATATATTTT
>NA|TRBV28|TRBJ1-2|NA
CASIHPGGSYGYTF
TGTGCCAGCATCCACCCGGGGGGGAGCTATGGCTACACCTTC
>NA|TRBV7-9|TRBJ2-3|NA
CASSPPQERIKQGTQYF
TGTGCCAGCAGCCCCCCCCAGGAGCGAATCAAGCAGGGTACGCAGTATTTT
>TRBD1|TRBV4-3|TRBJ2-7|NA
CASSQDPDRADYEQYF
TGCGCCAGCAGCCAAGATCCCGACAGGGCTGACTACGAGCAGTACTTC
>NA|TRBV27|TRBJ2-1|few
CASKPQGVGRNNEQFF
TGTGCCAGCAAACCCCAGGGGGTTGGGAGGAACAATGAGCAGTTCTTC
>NA|TRBV15|TRBJ1-6|NA
CATSREGYNSPLHF
TGTGCCACCAGCAGAGAGGGCTATAATTCACCCCTCCACTTT
>TRBD1|TRBV7-9|TRBJ1-4|NA
CASSLPGQGFEKLFF
TGTGCCAGCAGCTTACCTGGACAGGGCTTTGAAAAACTGTTTTTT
>NA|TRBV9|TRBJ1-6|NA
CASSVSPDNSPLHF
TGTGCCAGCAGCGTTAGTCCCGATAATTCACCCCTCCACTTT
>NA|TRBV9|TRBJ2-1|once
CASSPFVATYNEQFF
TGTGCCAGCAGCCCATTCGTCGCAACCTACAATGAGCAGTTCTTC
>TRBD2|TRBV30|TRBJ2-5|NA
CAWATSGGSGTQYF
TGTGCCTGGGCGACTAGCGGGGGAAGTGGGACCCAGTACTTC